Presented here are 3 T cell receptor beta chains from one specimen sequenced in a study of early T cells in non-severe SARS-CoV-2 infection. TCRdb used MiXCR to reprocess the 5' RACE reads, holding one entry per CDR3 protein. The sample consists of more than 65,000 distinct CDR3 sequences, 9.5% to 15% of them appearing once. The input for sequencing was whole blood, taken at baseline. The receptors here all came from an adult who was a healthcare worker with PCR-confirmed SARS-CoV-2 infection or an uninfected control (not recorded which).

This clonotype has just a few counts. Written as DNA, the CDR3 is TGTGCCAGCAGCCCAACGGGAAAGGGCCGAAGTAATGAAAAACTGTTTTTT. It specifies CASSPTGKGRSNEKLFF. This chain joins TRBV7-9 and TRBJ1-4, with D hard to call. In germline, CDR1 is SEHNR, CDR2 FQNEAQ (reference sequence). The V end lost 5 bases, the J end lost 4 bases, and 20 bases lay between the germline ends. The CDR3 is made up of 17 amino acids.

Only a few counts were recorded for this clonotype. The chain recombines TRBV19 with TRBJ2-3; D gene unclear. The CDR3 totals 13 residues. CDR1 LNHDA and CDR2 SQIVND come from the germline V gene (reference sequence). Trimming left V 4 bases short and J 4 bases short, with 9 bases between. CDR3 sequence (DNA): TGTGCCAGTAGTAGAGAACTGCCAGATACGCAGTATTTT. This encodes CASSRELPDTQYF.

The J gene is TRBJ1-2, the V gene TRBV25-1; TRBD1 is a possible D gene (5 bases). V lost 2 bases, J lost 4 bases, and 8 bases lay in between. Germline values: CDR1 MGHDK, CDR2 SYGVNS. This CDR3 contains 13 residues. In DNA form, the CDR3 reads TGTGCCAGCAGTGAAAGGGGCAGCTATGGCTACACCTTC. It specifies CASSERGSYGYTF.